This T cell receptor (beta chain) was retrieved from a study of Ad26.COV2.S vaccination and SARS-CoV-2 variants. Trimming left V 4 bases short and J 1 base short, with 11 bases between. The CDR3 is made up of 14 amino acids. Germline V gene lookup returns CDR1 SGHRS and CDR2 YFSETQ. As regards this clone: Its specificity is not known.

The treatment here: around 19 received Ad26.COV2.S at low or high dose, single or two shots; five or six received placebo; per-sample allocation not given. Sampling was performed 63 days after the first vaccine or placebo injection. TCRdb's copy holds only in-frame clones and misses some; the assay was immunoSEQ multiplex PCR. The sample holds about 350,000 clones; 86% are singletons and the top ten take about 10%. Broader study findings: The study found similar non-spike TCR breadth in vaccine and placebo recipients. Reported post-vaccination CD8+ and CD4+ T cell responses to spike showed substantial breadth.

This specimen consisted of peripheral blood, obtained in a trial of Ad26.COV2.S vaccine versus placebo. The receptor was derived from a person between 18 and 65 years old who received the Ad26.COV2.S COVID-19 vaccine or a placebo. V and J are TRBV5-1 and TRBJ1-1; D remains ambiguous. CDR3 sequence (DNA): TGCGCCAGCAGCGTCTCCGGGCCGAACACTGAAGCTTTCTTT. Amino acids: CASSVSGPNTEAFF.